One and the same sample provided the 28 T cell receptor beta chains below, sequenced in a study of T cell changes during pregnancy in multiple sclerosis. Measured with immunoSEQ multiplex PCR; TCRdb has only the in-frame clones, and not every one. The sample includes about 70,000 clones, under 95% of them seen just once. This material consisted of peripheral blood, taken in the third trimester of pregnancy. Source of these receptors: a female donor in good health, enrolled as a control in a pregnancy study.

As to this clone: The sample carries other DNA sequences with the same CDR3. The V and J genes are TRBV4-3 and TRBJ1-1, with a tentative D call TRBD1 (5 bases). Germline lookup yields CDR1 LGHNA and CDR2 YSLEER. The V and J ends lost 1 base and 1 base respectively, with 10 bases between them. The CDR3 consists of 15 residues. The DNA of the CDR3 is TGCGCCAGCAGCCAAGCATCGACAGAGAACACTGAAGCTTTCTTT. This encodes CASSQASTENTEAFF.

The V call is TRBV7-8, the J call TRBJ2-1, with D unclear. V was shortened by 8 bases and J by 0 bases, with 5 bases between the two germline ends. The length of the CDR3 is 12 residues. Germline CDR1 reads SGHVS; CDR2 reads FQNEAQ. DNA for the CDR3: TGTGCCAGCCCCGGCTCCTACAATGAGCAGTTCTTC. Its translation is CASPGSYNEQFF.

V gene TRBV11-2 combines with J gene TRBJ1-2, with TRBD1 matching 8 bases. This CDR3 region has 15 residues. V shed 5 bases, J shed 4 bases, and the junction held 9 bases outside the gene matches. Looked up from germline, CDR1 is SGHAT and CDR2 is FQNNGV. The CDR3 sequence is CASSDRDRQFYGYTF. CDR3 nucleotides: TGTGCCAGCAGCGATAGGGACAGGCAATTCTATGGCTACACCTTC.

V is TRBV28 and J is TRBJ1-2; maybe TRBD1 (6 bases). Trimming removed 2 bases at V and 4 bases at J, with 11 bases between. This CDR3 has 14 residues. The germline CDR1 and CDR2 sequences are MDHEN and SYDVKM. CDR3 amino acids: CASSLVGGAYGYTF. CDR3 nucleotides: TGTGCCAGCAGTTTAGTTGGGGGGGCCTATGGCTACACCTTC.

This clone was detected only a few times. This sequence joins TRBV5-4 and TRBJ2-2; no clear D. The V and J ends lost 7 bases and 6 bases respectively, with 16 bases between them. The CDR3 runs 14 residues. The V gene's germline CDR1 is SGHNT and CDR2 YYREEE (reference sequence). The CDR3 DNA is TGTGCCAGCTCGACTCGGATAGATCCCGGGGAGCTGTTTTTT. As protein: CASSTRIDPGELFF.

The genes are TRBV19 and TRBJ2-2; D gene uncertain. Germline CDR1 LNHDA, CDR2 SQIVND (reference sequence). Trimming shortened V by 0 bases and J by 8 bases, and 4 bases separated the two germline ends. This CDR3 contains 12 residues. The CDR3 nucleotides are TGTGCCAGTAGTATAGATCTGGGGGAGCTGTTTTTT. It translates to CASSIDLGELFF. Full variable domain (rest looked up from reference TRBV19 and TRBJ2-2): DGGITQSPKYLFRKEGQNVTLSCEQNLNHDAMYWYRQDPGQGLRLIYYSQIVNDFQKGDIAEGYSVSREKKESFPLTVTSAQKNPTAFYLCASSIDLGELFFGEGSRLTVL.

The chain is built from TRBV7-2 and TRBJ2-5, with 8 bases matching TRBD1. The CDR3 has 15 amino acids. Unmatched junction bases numbered 6, after V lost 1 base and J lost 5 bases. Germline CDR1 SGHTA, CDR2 FQGNSA. The CDR3 coding sequence is TGTGCCAGCAGCTTAGGGAGACAGGGGTCGGAGACCCAGTACTTC. This sequence encodes CASSLGRQGSETQYF.

CDR3 residues: CASSYRDRGSYEQYF. The CDR3 DNA follows: TGTGCCAGCAGTTACCGGGACAGGGGATCCTACGAGCAGTACTTC. The chain has TRBV6-5 and TRBJ2-7, with 10 nucleotides matching TRBD1. Germline loops: CDR1 MNHEY, CDR2 SVGAGI. The trim removed 2 bases at V and 1 base at J, leaving 2 bases unmatched. The CDR3 runs to 15 residues.

The CDR3 DNA reads as TGTGCCAGCAGCCAAGTAGGCAGGGTCGCGAATCAGCCCCAGCATTTT. Translated: CASSQVGRVANQPQHF. The rearrangement links TRBV4-2 to TRBJ1-5; perhaps TRBD1 as D (5 bases). This CDR3 is 16 amino acids long. The V end lost 1 base, the J end lost 4 bases, and 14 bases lay between the germline ends. Per the germline V gene, CDR1 is LGHNA and CDR2 is YNFKEQ.

The genes are TRBV25-1 and TRBJ1-6; D is undetermined. The CDR3 runs 13 residues. Germline CDR1 and CDR2: MGHDK and SYGVNS. Trimming left V 2 bases short and J 8 bases short, with 7 bases between. This CDR3 reads CASSELRDSPLHF. The CDR3 bases are TGTGCCAGCAGTGAACTCCGGGATTCACCCCTCCACTTT.

The V call is TRBV4-3, the J call TRBJ2-3; 7 bases align to TRBD2. V shed 1 base and J 1 base; nucleotides not matched to a gene: 2. Germline V gene data show CDR1 as LGHNA and CDR2 as YSLEER. The CDR3 consists of 15 residues. The CDR3 sequence is CASSQGRGGTDTQYF. In nucleotides, the CDR3 is TGCGCCAGCAGCCAAGGCCGGGGGGGCACAGATACGCAGTATTTT.

V usage is TRBV5-4 and J usage is TRBJ1-2, with 7 bases identical to TRBD1. This CDR3 is 15 amino acids long. J gave up 6 bases and V 4 bases, and 12 bases lay outside the gene matches. Per the germline V gene, CDR1 is SGHNT and CDR2 is YYREEE (reference sequence). The CDR3 sequence: CASSPSDDRVDGYTF. CDR3 DNA sequence: TGTGCCAGCAGCCCCTCTGACGACAGGGTAGATGGCTACACCTTC.

In this sample, this clone turned up once. V gene TRBV6-5 combines with J gene TRBJ1-2; 8 bases align to TRBD1. Germline V gene lookup returns CDR1 MNHEY and CDR2 SVGAGI. The CDR3 loop spans 15 amino acids. V lost 1 base, J lost 4 bases, and 5 bases stayed unmatched. CDR3: CASSYFPGGAYGYTF. CDR3 sequence (DNA): TGTGCCAGCAGTTACTTTCCAGGGGGCGCCTATGGCTACACCTTC.

The chain joins TRBV25-1 to TRBJ2-1; the match to TRBD2 covers 9 bases. The CDR3 length is 16 residues. V was pared by 3 bases and J by 2 bases, with 5 bases of the junction left unmatched. Per the germline V gene, CDR1 is MGHDK and CDR2 is SYGVNS. The CDR3 is CASSDLGGGAYNEQFF. Here the CDR3 DNA reads TGTGCCAGCAGTGACCTCGGCGGGGGGGCCTACAATGAGCAGTTCTTC.

The chain employs TRBV19 and TRBJ2-5; a weak D match, TRBD2 (5 bases). Germline V CDR1 and CDR2: LNHDA, SQIVND (reference sequence). V dropped 1 base and J dropped 2 bases, with 11 bases sitting between them. This CDR3 region has 15 residues. As DNA, the CDR3 is TGTGCCAGTAGTATAGTGGAGCGGCGACAAGAGACCCAGTACTTC. Translating it yields CASSIVERRQETQYF.

The V and J genes are TRBV9 and TRBJ2-3, with 7 nucleotides matching TRBD2. With V trimmed by 0 bases and J by 4 bases, 5 bases remained unmatched. Germline V gene lookup returns CDR1 SGDLS and CDR2 YYNGEE. The CDR3 extends over 15 amino acids. CDR3 sequence reads: CASSVGGRGSDTQYF. CDR3 in DNA: TGTGCCAGCAGCGTAGGGGGGAGGGGTTCAGATACGCAGTATTTT.

The V gene is TRBV5-1, the J gene TRBJ1-2; TRBD1 aligns across 7 bases. Germline lookup yields CDR1 SGHRS and CDR2 YFSETQ. This CDR3 spans 15 amino acids. Trimming at V came to 5 bases and at J to 5 bases, leaving 12 bases not matched to a gene. CDR3 in DNA: TGCGCCAGCAGACCCACGGCAGGGGGATCATATGGCTACACCTTC. This encodes CASRPTAGGSYGYTF.

The V and J genes are TRBV19 and TRBJ2-7, with TRBD1 as a possible D gene (5 bases). The V end lost 6 bases, the J end lost 3 bases, and 15 bases lay between the germline ends. Germline V gene data show CDR1 as LNHDA and CDR2 as SQIVND (reference sequence). This CDR3 has 14 amino acids. The CDR3 region has the DNA TGTGCCAGTAGACCAGGACATGGGTACTACGAGCAGTACTTC. This codes for CASRPGHGYYEQYF.

The chain recombines TRBV27 with TRBJ1-3; 8 nucleotides align to TRBD1. The ends lost 1 base at V and 4 bases at J; junction bases unmatched: 6. The germline V gene has CDR1 MNHEY and CDR2 SMNVEV (reference sequence). CDR3 size: 16 residues. The CDR3 is CASSLFGDRPGNTIYF. DNA for the CDR3: TGTGCCAGCAGTTTATTTGGGGACAGGCCGGGAAACACCATATATTTT.

The V call is TRBV11-2, the J call TRBJ2-7, with D maybe TRBD2 (5 bases). The CDR3 loop spans 14 amino acids. The V gene's germline CDR1 is SGHAT and CDR2 FQNNGV. V gave up 5 bases and J gave up 2 bases, with 13 bases separating them. The CDR3 here is CASSLRLTAYEQYF. Written as DNA, the CDR3 is TGTGCCAGCAGCCTAAGACTAACCGCCTACGAGCAGTACTTC.

This clone was counted a few times. The same CDR3 can be traced to other DNA sequences in this sample. The chain uses TRBV7-2 and TRBJ1-6, with 8 bases identical to TRBD1. The CDR3 totals 15 residues. Germline V gives CDR1 SGHTA, CDR2 FQGNSA. After removal of 5 bases from V and 4 bases from J, the junction contained 4 bases not matched to a gene. The CDR3 region is CASSPNRGYNSPLHF. CDR3 sequence (DNA): TGTGCCAGCAGCCCGAACAGGGGGTATAATTCACCCCTCCACTTT.

The chain employs TRBV6-4 and TRBJ2-2; D perhaps matches TRBD2 (7 bases). Germline values: CDR1 MRHNA, CDR2 SNTAGT. The ends were cut back, 8 bases at V and 2 bases at J, with 12 bases in the middle. This CDR3 is 14 amino acids long. The CDR3 sequence is CASGRGPNTGELFF. The CDR3 region has the DNA TGTGCCAGCGGGCGGGGGCCCAACACCGGGGAGCTGTTTTTT.

J is TRBJ2-4 and V is TRBV18, with D maybe TRBD1 (5 bases). CDR1 is KGHSH and CDR2 is LQKENI in the germline V gene. Trimming stripped 3 bases from V and 6 bases from J, with 9 bases between. The CDR3 loop spans 13 amino acids. The DNA for the CDR3 is TGTGCCAGCTCACCGGACCAGGGAAACATTCAGTACTTC. It encodes CASSPDQGNIQYF.

This chain uses TRBV6-6 with TRBJ2-7; tentatively, D is TRBD2 (5 bases). V lost 8 bases to trimming and J lost 5 bases, with 16 bases between them. The CDR3 covers 13 residues. Germline CDR1 MNHNY, CDR2 SVGAGI (reference sequence). Here the CDR3 DNA reads TGTGCCAGCTCCCGGACCGTGCGGGACGAGCAGTACTTC. It codes for CASSRTVRDEQYF.

The chain recombines TRBV9 with TRBJ1-2; TRBD1 matches at 7 bases. J gave up 5 bases and V 7 bases, and 17 bases lay outside the gene matches. CDR3 length equals 16 residues. In germline, CDR1 is SGDLS, CDR2 YYNGEE. CDR3 DNA sequence: TGTGCCAGCGGGAAGAAAGGGGACAGCGGGAGGTATGGCTACACCTTC. Its protein is CASGKKGDSGRYGYTF.

The chain is built from TRBV4-2 and TRBJ2-7; no definite D call. The V end lost 4 bases, the J end lost 0 bases, and 13 bases lay between the germline ends. Germline lookup yields CDR1 LGHNA and CDR2 YNFKEQ. CDR3 length: 15 amino acids. CDR3 region: CASSPALGNSYEQYF. The CDR3 region has the DNA TGTGCCAGCAGCCCCGCTCTGGGCAACTCCTACGAGCAGTACTTC.

The chain joins TRBV2 to TRBJ2-7; TRBD1 matches at 7 bases. J lost 2 bases, V lost 6 bases, and 7 bases had no gene match. Germline lookup yields CDR1 SNHLY and CDR2 FYNNEI. The CDR3 runs 14 residues. This CDR3 reads CASRTTGATYEQYF. CDR3 nucleotide sequence: TGTGCCAGCAGGACCACAGGGGCAACCTACGAGCAGTACTTC.

This clone has just a few counts. The chain carries TRBV28 and TRBJ2-4; the D gene is possibly TRBD2 (5 bases). Looked up from germline, CDR1 is MDHEN and CDR2 is SYDVKM. CDR3 size: 13 residues. Deletions cut 8 bases from V and 4 bases from J, with 12 bases between. As DNA, the CDR3 is TGTGCCAGCTCTTTATCGGGAAAAAACATTCAGTACTTC. Its translation is CASSLSGKNIQYF.